This T cell receptor beta chain was sequenced during a study of T cell clones after liver transplantation. About the research overall: Immunosuppression withdrawal was tried within 2 years after liver transplantation in this trial. Graft-donor-reactive sequences were compared with third-party-reactive TCRbeta sequences from pre-transplant mixed lymphocyte reactions.

The V end was cut by 8 bases, the J end by 6 bases, with 16 bases between. Germline loops: CDR1 MDHEN, CDR2 SYDVKM. The CDR3 has 14 amino acids. TCRdb's table, derived via immunoSEQ multiplex PCR, lists solely in-frame clones and lacks some. The sample records tens of thousands of clones, 82% being singletons. Thawed unstimulated PBMCs were FACS-sorted by CD3, CD4 and CD8 into two populations. The rearrangement joins TRBV28 to TRBJ2-2, with a possible D match to TRBD1 (6 bases). The sequencing used CD4+ T cells from blood, collected 45 to 46 months after liver transplant. This receptor was taken from a human patient who received a liver transplant. Some T cells may be supplied by the graft donor. The CDR3 loop is CASPFMSGAGELFF. The CDR3 nucleotides read TGTGCCAGCCCCTTTATGTCAGGGGCCGGGGAGCTGTTTTTT.